This TCR beta chain comes out of a study of vaccination and CD4 T cells after COVID-19. Researchers used the Oncomine TCR Beta short-read assay to sequence DNA from cultured CD4+ T cells. TCRdb re-called the PCR reads through MiXCR, storing one row per CDR3 protein. Among a few thousand distinct CDR3 sequences, 26% were seen once, and the ten largest hold roughly 60%. Indicated treatment: approximately 9-day PBMC culture with coronavirus spike peptide pools or control peptides (ViraFEST assay). The collection of CD4+ T cells from the unexposed donor took place before the COVID-19 pandemic (2011-2018). This clonotype was picked up a small number of times. The antigen remains undetermined. One junction end disagrees with the germline gene, perhaps due to a read error. The sequence was collected from a human donor in good health. Sequences were obtained from CD4+ T cells from blood, cultured in vitro.

The CDR3 DNA is TGTGCTAGCAGCTTAGAGGCTCGGGAGTTGGCCAAAAACATTCAGTACTTC. Its protein product is CASSLEARELAKNIQYF. The V and J genes are TRBV7-7 and TRBJ2-4; possibly TRBD2 for D (6 bases). The CDR3 length is 17 residues. Germline-derived CDR1 and CDR2 are SSHAT and FNYEAQ (reference sequence).